This T cell receptor beta chain derives from a study of T cell changes during pregnancy in multiple sclerosis. The assay was immunoSEQ multiplex PCR, and TCRdb's table has in-frame clones only and misses some. The table includes around 92,000 clones, just under 95% detected once. Trimming took 3 bases from V and 4 from J; bases not matched to a gene: 4. This CDR3 has 16 amino acids. The germline V gene has CDR1 SGDLS and CDR2 YYNGEE. The genes are TRBV9 and TRBJ2-1; 13 bases match TRBD2. This sequence was found in a female donor with multiple sclerosis, enrolled in a pregnancy study. Sequencing used peripheral blood, obtained in the first trimester of pregnancy. Written as DNA, the CDR3 is TGTGCCAGCAGCGCCCGGACTAGCGGGGGATACAATGAGCAGTTCTTC. Amino acid sequence: CASSARTSGGYNEQFF. Full variable domain (missing parts from reference TRBV9 and TRBJ2-1): DSGVTQTPKHLITATGQRVTLRCSPRSGDLSVYWYQQSLDQGLQFLIQYYNGEERAKGNILERFSAQQFPDLHSELNLSSLELGDSALYFCASSARTSGGYNEQFFGPGTRLTVL.